This T cell receptor beta chain was sequenced for a study of blood T cell repertoires in COVID-19. Overall study context: Specimens from acute and convalescent COVID-19 originated in the United States, Italy and Spain.

As processed by the authors: How many nucleated cells were present was estimated from reference gene primer amplification. Only in-frame clones appear in the TCRdb table, and some are missing; sequencing was by immunoSEQ multiplex PCR. The D gene and trimming were derived from the DNA, and the V and J assignments and clone size from that table. The table includes 200,000 to 250,000 clones, 88% detected once. The CDR3 runs to 15 residues. V shed 3 bases and J shed 0 bases, with 10 bases lying between them. CDR1 MNHEY and CDR2 SMNVEV come from the germline V gene (reference sequence). Enrollees, 18 to 89 years old, lived in roughly 24 US areas. Up to 2 weeks before entering the study, exposed participants had met a COVID-19 case.

The receptor's source is a woman in her thirties who had been exposed to COVID-19. Material for sequencing was PBMCs or T cells enriched from blood (not recorded which). The J gene is TRBJ2-3, the V gene TRBV27; a possible D gene is TRBD2 (6 bases). The CDR3 loop reads CASSFVAASTDTQYF. In DNA, the CDR3 is TGTGCCAGCAGTTTCGTAGCGGCTAGCACAGATACGCAGTATTTT.